This TCR beta chain was retrieved from a study of type 1 regulatory T cells. Study in general: T-allo10 is a Tr1-enriched, alloantigen-specific CD4 T cell product made in vitro. Points from the study as a whole: Type 1 regulatory T cells had a more restricted TCR repertoire than non-type 1 regulatory T cells.

Concerning this clonotype: Its matching antigen is unknown.

From the reads, TCRdb called clonotypes with MiXCR, one entry per CDR3 protein. Of tens of thousands of distinct CDR3 sequences detected, 55% to 65% appear once; the ten largest clones hold over 1.5%. Trimming removed 1 base from V and 12 bases from J, with 10 bases in between. CDR1 is SGHTA and CDR2 is FQGNSA in the germline V gene. CDR3 length: 12 amino acids. Sequencing was done on a sample of cultured non-Tr1 T cells, either the whole culture or a sorted T cell fraction (not recorded which). V usage is TRBV7-2 and J usage is TRBJ2-1, with D possibly called TRBD1 or TRBD2 (5 bases each). This receptor was identified in a human donor in good health. CDR3 sequence reads: CASSLDAGTQFF. CDR3 coding DNA: TGTGCCAGCAGCTTAGACGCCGGGACGCAGTTCTTC.